The next 7 T cell receptor beta chains were all read from a single sample in a study of OX40 agonist ivuxolimab in advanced cancers. Sequencing was performed with immunoSEQ multiplex PCR; in TCRdb, only in-frame clones are kept and a portion is missing. Among over 75,000 clones, over 80% were seen once, and the ten largest hold roughly 0.4%. The material sequenced was CD4+ or CD8+ T cells sorted from blood, taken in a trial of the OX40 agonist ivuxolimab. These receptors were obtained from an adult with an advanced solid tumor such as melanoma, head and neck, liver or kidney cancer.

This chain connects TRBV5-4 to TRBJ2-1; maybe TRBD2 (5 bases). V shed 0 bases and J shed 3 bases, with 19 bases lying between them. From germline, CDR1 is SGHNT and CDR2 YYREEE (reference sequence). The CDR3 loop spans 18 amino acids. The CDR3 loop is CASSLVSRAGAFYNEQFF. CDR3 nucleotides: TGTGCCAGCAGCTTGGTCTCCCGTGCGGGTGCCTTCTACAATGAGCAGTTCTTC.

About this clone: Within the sample, other DNA sequences also encode this same CDR3. In nucleotides, the CDR3 is TGTGCCAGCACCGGACACGCGTATACTGAAGCTTTCTTT. Translation gives CASTGHAYTEAFF. The chain employs TRBV6-1 and TRBJ1-1, with D possibly matching TRBD1 (5 bases). CDR3 length: 13 amino acids. Germline-derived CDR1 and CDR2 are MNHNS and SASEGT. The germline V and J ends were trimmed by 7 bases and 5 bases, with 14 bases remaining between them.

V gene TRBV19 combines with J gene TRBJ1-2; D is ambiguous. The CDR3 contains 14 residues. Germline V gives CDR1 LNHDA, CDR2 SQIVND (reference sequence). V lost 6 bases and J 1 base, leaving 12 bases between the germline ends. CDR3 sequence: CASSRMGLNYGYTF. DNA for the CDR3: TGTGCCAGTAGCCGAATGGGCCTTAACTATGGCTACACCTTC. Filled out from reference TRBV19 and TRBJ1-2, the complete variable domain reads DGGITQSPKYLFRKEGQNVTLSCEQNLNHDAMYWYRQDPGQGLRLIYYSQIVNDFQKGDIAEGYSVSREKKESFPLTVTSAQKNPTAFYLCASSRMGLNYGYTFGSGTRLTVV.

This chain joins TRBV7-2 and TRBJ1-1; D may be TRBD1 (5 bases). CDR1 and CDR2 from the germline V gene are SGHTA and FQGNSA. Trimming left V 5 bases short and J 1 base short, with 11 bases between. The CDR3 has 14 residues. CDR3 DNA sequence: TGTGCCAGCAGCCCGGGACTTCGGAACACTGAAGCTTTCTTT. Encoded protein: CASSPGLRNTEAFF.

The chain couples TRBV6-6 to TRBJ1-2, with 7 bases aligning to TRBD1. The CDR3 is made up of 12 amino acids. After removal of 9 bases from V and 5 bases from J, the junction contained 6 bases not matched to a gene. Germline CDR1 and CDR2: MNHNY and SVGAGI (reference sequence). The CDR3 reads CARSTGVYGYTF. The CDR3 DNA follows: TGTGCCAGAAGTACAGGGGTTTATGGCTACACCTTC.

The chain combines TRBV5-1 with TRBJ1-1; TRBD1 is a possible D gene (5 bases). V was pared by 4 bases and J by 5 bases, with 12 bases between. The CDR3 spans 13 residues. CDR1 is SGHRS, CDR2 YFSETQ, per germline. This chain's CDR3 is CASSQGTATEAFF. As DNA, the CDR3 is TGCGCCAGCAGCCAAGGGACCGCAACTGAAGCTTTCTTT.

The chain is built from TRBV5-1 and TRBJ2-5, with TRBD1 as a possible D gene (5 bases). Trimming removed 4 bases at V and 5 bases at J, with 18 bases between. The CDR3 runs to 15 residues. The germline CDR1 and CDR2 sequences are SGHRS and YFSETQ. The CDR3 nucleotides are TGCGCCAGCAGCGATGGGGCGGCGCGGTGGGAGACCCAGTACTTC. Translating it yields CASSDGAARWETQYF.